Presented here are 21 T cell receptor beta chains from one specimen sequenced in a study of OX40 agonist ivuxolimab in advanced cancers. Libraries were built with the immunoSEQ multiplex PCR assay. TCRdb took this table from immuneACCESS and kept in-frame rearrangements with V and J called. Such tables lack part of the clones; where checked against another copy, unresolved V genes explain under half of the gap, and the rest is unexplained. The sample includes tens of thousands of clones, with 80% to 90% observed a single time. Less than 6% of the sample belongs to the ten largest clones. The sample here was CD4+ or CD8+ T cells sorted from blood, taken in a trial of the OX40 agonist ivuxolimab. The source of these receptors is an adult with an advanced solid tumor such as melanoma, head and neck, liver or kidney cancer.

This clone was seen more than once but under ten times. The chain recombines TRBV10-3 with TRBJ2-5, with 8 bases fitting TRBD2. The CDR3 spans 16 residues. V shed 4 bases, J shed 2 bases, and the junction held 9 bases outside the gene matches. Germline V gene lookup returns CDR1 ENHRY and CDR2 SYGVKD. The chain's CDR3 is CAISGSGGTLQETQYF. The CDR3 nucleotides read TGTGCCATCAGTGGTTCGGGGGGGACACTACAAGAGACCCAGTACTTC.

This chain joins TRBV2 and TRBJ2-2; 8 nucleotides agree with TRBD1. V dropped 2 bases and J dropped 5; count of bases not matched to a gene: 4. The CDR3 contains 15 residues. Germline V gene sequence: CDR1 SNHLY, CDR2 FYNNEI. CDR3 sequence reads: CASSEQGAGTGELFF. The CDR3 coding sequence is TGTGCCAGCAGTGAACAGGGGGCGGGAACCGGGGAGCTGTTTTTT.

This clone counts as medium-sized. The chain combines TRBV2 with TRBJ1-2, with D unclear. Germline lookup yields CDR1 SNHLY and CDR2 FYNNEI. CDR3 size: 13 residues. Trimming shortened V by 2 bases and J by 2 bases, and 6 bases separated the two germline ends. CDR3 sequence reads: CASSERTNYGYTF. CDR3 bases: TGTGCCAGCAGTGAACGCACGAACTATGGCTACACCTTC.

CDR3 residues: CASSHLDYSVEAFF. In DNA form, the CDR3 reads TGTGCCAGCTCTCACCTTGATTACAGCGTTGAAGCTTTCTTT. V is TRBV18 and J is TRBJ1-1, with D unclear. CDR1 and CDR2 from the germline V gene are KGHSH and LQKENI. The CDR3 has 14 residues. Trimming cost V 6 bases and J 7 bases, with 18 bases left between them.

V gene TRBV18 combines with J gene TRBJ2-7, with TRBD2 as a possible D gene (6 bases). The ends were cut back, 3 bases at V and 5 bases at J, with 8 bases in the middle. Germline assignment: CDR1 KGHSH and CDR2 LQKENI. CDR3 size: 12 residues. This CDR3 reads CASSPLANEQYF. The CDR3 coding sequence is TGTGCCAGCTCACCTCTAGCGAACGAGCAGTACTTC.

J is TRBJ1-1 and V is TRBV2, with unresolved D. V was cut by 8 bases and J by 3 bases, with 10 bases left in between. The CDR3 is made up of 12 amino acids. Germline loops: CDR1 SNHLY, CDR2 FYNNEI. The CDR3 sequence: CASDREHTEAFF. CDR3 nucleotide sequence: TGTGCCAGCGATAGGGAACACACTGAAGCTTTCTTT.

The rearrangement uses TRBV28 and TRBJ2-1; D is undetermined. This CDR3 contains 15 residues. V dropped 6 bases and J dropped 5 bases, with 17 bases sitting between them. Germline V gene lookup returns CDR1 MDHEN and CDR2 SYDVKM. Here the CDR3 DNA reads TGTGCCAGCAGCCGTTCCCTCAATGCCCACAATGAGCAGTTCTTC. As protein: CASSRSLNAHNEQFF.

J is TRBJ2-2 and V is TRBV7-2, with D possibly TRBD2 on 6 matching bases. Germline assignment: CDR1 SGHTA and CDR2 FQGNSA. The CDR3 has 16 amino acids. Trimming took 2 bases from V and 2 from J, leaving 12 bases between them. CDR3 region: CASSLNGRVNTGELFF. CDR3 nucleotide sequence: TGTGCCAGCAGCTTAAACGGGAGAGTAAACACCGGGGAGCTGTTTTTT. Full variable domain (rest looked up from reference TRBV7-2 and TRBJ2-2): GAGVSQSPSNKVTEKGKDVELRCDPISGHTALYWYRQSLGQGLEFLIYFQGNSAPDKSGLPSDRFSAERTGGSVSTLTIQRTQQEDSAVYLCASSLNGRVNTGELFFGEGSRLTVL.

This rearrangement joins TRBV7-9 to TRBJ1-6; tentatively, D is TRBD1 (5 bases). Trimming removed 3 bases from V and 9 bases from J, with 9 bases in between. This CDR3 comprises 13 residues. Germline V gene data show CDR1 as SEHNR and CDR2 as FQNEAQ (reference sequence). The CDR3 DNA follows: TGTGCCAGCAGCTTTGAGGGGAGTTCACCCCTCCACTTT. Translated: CASSFEGSSPLHF.

V gene TRBV7-2 combines with J gene TRBJ2-7; D is undetermined. Per the germline V gene, CDR1 is SGHTA and CDR2 is FQGNSA. This CDR3 is 15 amino acids long. Trimming removed 5 bases from V and 2 bases from J, with 16 bases in between. CDR3 DNA: TGTGCCAGCAGCGAATTATATACACCGACCTACGAGCAGTACTTC. It translates to CASSELYTPTYEQYF.

The chain uses TRBV28 and TRBJ2-1; tentatively, D is TRBD2 (6 bases). Germline CDR1 MDHEN, CDR2 SYDVKM. This CDR3 comprises 15 residues. V gave up 3 bases and J gave up 5 bases, with 14 bases separating them. The CDR3 nucleotides read TGTGCCAGCAGTTTGCCCGGGGGTCTCCACAATGAGCAGTTCTTC. Its protein product is CASSLPGGLHNEQFF.

V and J are TRBV28 and TRBJ1-4, with a possible D match to TRBD1 (5 bases). The CDR3 is 14 residues long. The germline gives CDR1 MDHEN, CDR2 SYDVKM. Trimming shortened V by 2 bases and J by 4 bases, and 8 bases separated the two germline ends. The CDR3 DNA follows: TGTGCCAGCAGTTTACAGGGACGTAATGAAAAACTGTTTTTT. This encodes CASSLQGRNEKLFF.

For the CDR3, the DNA is TGTGCCACCAGCTCACAGGGCGCCAATCAGCCCCAGCATTTT. Translation: CATSSQGANQPQHF. This rearrangement joins TRBV15 to TRBJ1-5; possibly TRBD1 for D (6 bases). V shed 5 bases and J shed 3 bases, with 11 bases lying between them. This CDR3 is built from 14 residues. The germline V gene encodes CDR1 LNHNV and CDR2 YYDKDF (reference sequence).

This sequence joins TRBV28 and TRBJ2-7; 7 bases are shared with TRBD1. The CDR3 is 17 residues long. CDR1 and CDR2 from the germline V gene are MDHEN and SYDVKM. The trim removed 6 bases at V and 3 bases at J, leaving 17 bases unmatched. DNA for the CDR3: TGTGCCAGCAGGCACGAACAGGGGATTACGGTCGGCTACGAGCAGTACTTC. Amino acids: CASRHEQGITVGYEQYF. Filled out from reference TRBV28 and TRBJ2-7, the complete variable domain reads DVKVTQSSRYLVKRTGEKVFLECVQDMDHENMFWYRQDPGLGLRLIYFSYDVKMKEKGDIPEGYSVSREKKERFSLILESASTNQTSMYLCASRHEQGITVGYEQYFGPGTRLTVT.

This chain links TRBV29-1 with TRBJ2-7; TRBD1 might be the D (6 bases). Germline V gene sequence: CDR1 SQVTM, CDR2 ANQGSEA. The CDR3 contains 13 residues. V was clipped by 3 bases and J by 5 bases, with 14 bases between them. CDR3 sequence (DNA): TGCAGCGTTGATGCCCGACAGGCCGACGAGCAGTACTTC. Translating gives CSVDARQADEQYF.

V usage is TRBV5-8 and J usage is TRBJ1-2; no clear D. Germline CDR1 and CDR2: SGHTS and YDEGEE. The CDR3 has 13 residues. Deletions cut 0 bases from V and 3 bases from J, with 6 bases between. This CDR3 is CASSLGGYYGYTF. The CDR3 nucleotides read TGTGCCAGCAGCTTGGGCGGCTACTATGGCTACACCTTC.

V is TRBV7-9 and J is TRBJ1-4; 9 nucleotides agree with TRBD1. Germline-derived CDR1 and CDR2 are SEHNR and FQNEAQ (reference sequence). V shed 5 bases, J shed 0 bases, and the junction held 10 bases outside the gene matches. This CDR3 region has 18 residues. The CDR3 region has the DNA TGTGCCAGCAGCCGGGGACAGGGAATTTCCGCAACTAATGAAAAACTGTTTTTT. Translating gives CASSRGQGISATNEKLFF.

The chain carries TRBV7-8 and TRBJ2-7; D is possibly TRBD1 (5 bases). This CDR3 has 13 amino acids. Looked up from germline, CDR1 is SGHVS and CDR2 is FQNEAQ. V lost 5 bases, J lost 6 bases, and 14 bases lay in between. DNA of the CDR3: TGTGCCAGCAGCCGAACCCAAAGGGGCGAGCAGTACTTC. It encodes CASSRTQRGEQYF.

The rearrangement links TRBV6-1 to TRBJ2-7, with unresolved D. V was clipped by 4 bases and J by 4 bases, with 8 bases between them. The CDR3 runs to 12 residues. Germline V gene lookup returns CDR1 MNHNS and CDR2 SASEGT. The CDR3 protein is CASSVGPYEQYF. The CDR3 DNA is TGTGCCAGCAGTGTCGGACCGTACGAGCAGTACTTC.

This chain connects TRBV5-4 to TRBJ2-1; 7 bases agree with TRBD1. Trimming took 4 bases from V and 0 from J; bases not matched to a gene: 7. The length of the CDR3 is 16 residues. Germline CDR1 reads SGHNT; CDR2 reads YYREEE (reference sequence). The CDR3 sequence: CASSPPGGNSYNEQFF. The DNA for the CDR3 is TGTGCCAGCAGCCCGCCAGGGGGAAACTCCTACAATGAGCAGTTCTTC.

The J gene is TRBJ1-1, the V gene TRBV27; D is perhaps TRBD1 (5 bases). V was clipped by 5 bases and J by 2 bases, with 12 bases between them. The CDR3 spans 14 residues. From germline, CDR1 is MNHEY and CDR2 SMNVEV (reference sequence). The CDR3 region has the DNA TGTGCCAGCAGTAAGGGGACGGACAACACTGAAGCTTTCTTT. This encodes CASSKGTDNTEAFF.